Below are 19 T cell receptor beta chains sequenced from a single sample in a study of monozygotic twins with inflammatory bowel disease. TCRdb re-called the 5' RACE reads; every CDR3 protein appears as one record, without DNA. Across more than 95,000 distinct CDR3 sequences, the top ten clones capture more than 1.5% of the sample. Input material: blood. These receptors originate from a human donor with ulcerative colitis or Crohn's disease, or a healthy co-twin of an affected twin (not recorded which).

The rearrangement joins TRBV5-6 to TRBJ1-3; the TCRdb call, TRBD1, lacks DNA for checking. Per the germline V gene, CDR1 is SGHDT and CDR2 is YYEEEE. CDR3 size: 14 residues. CDR3 sequence: CASSSGFSGNTIYF.

This chain connects TRBV15 to TRBJ2-7; checking the TCRdb D call of TRBD1 is not possible without DNA. The CDR3 contains 15 residues. Per the germline V gene, CDR1 is LNHNV and CDR2 is YYDKDF (reference sequence). The CDR3 region is CATSRATGLEGEQYF. The full variable domain, in which reference TRBV15 and TRBJ2-7 provide the parts outside the CDR3, is DAMVIQNPRYQVTQFGKPVTLSCSQTLNHNVMYWYQQKSSQAPKLLFHYYDKDFNNEADTPDNFQSRRPNTSFCFLDIRSPGLGDTAMYLCATSRATGLEGEQYFGPGTRLTVT.

The gene calls are TRBV7-8 and TRBJ2-6; TCRdb's D call of TRBD1 is untestable without DNA. The CDR3 is made up of 17 amino acids. Germline V gene sequence: CDR1 SGHVS, CDR2 FQNEAQ. The CDR3 sequence: CASSSRDRSSGANVLTF. The entire variable domain, with the rest obtained from reference TRBV7-8 and TRBJ2-6, is as follows: GAGVSQSPRYKVAKRGQDVALRCDPISGHVSLFWYQQALGQGPEFLTYFQNEAQLDKSGLPSDRFFAERPEGSVSTLKIQRTQQEDSAVYLCASSSRDRSSGANVLTFGAGSRLTVL.

The genes are TRBV5-4 and TRBJ2-7; TCRdb designates TRBD1, a call that cannot be tested without DNA. Per germline, CDR1 SGHNT and CDR2 YYREEE (reference sequence). This CDR3 contains 13 residues. The CDR3 loop is CASSSQDTYEQYF.

The J gene is TRBJ2-5, the V gene TRBV12-3 or TRBV12-4; as DNA is missing, the TRBD1 call by TCRdb cannot be tested. The CDR3 loop spans 15 amino acids. CDR3 sequence: CASSLATGAEETQYF.

The CDR3 sequence is CASSLLPGLDSYEQYF. This chain joins TRBV7-3 and TRBJ2-7; the D call of TRBD2 rests on TCRdb alone, since no DNA is present to check it. CDR3 length: 16 residues. From germline, CDR1 is SGHTA and CDR2 FQGTGA.

The chain couples TRBV28 to TRBJ2-3; as DNA is missing, the TRBD1 call by TCRdb cannot be tested. Germline V gene lookup returns CDR1 MDHEN and CDR2 SYDVKM. This CDR3 is built from 18 residues. The CDR3 sequence is CASSFPPSWKRRTDTQYF. Full variable domain (missing parts from reference TRBV28 and TRBJ2-3): DVKVTQSSRYLVKRTGEKVFLECVQDMDHENMFWYRQDPGLGLRLIYFSYDVKMKEKGDIPEGYSVSREKKERFSLILESASTNQTSMYLCASSFPPSWKRRTDTQYFGPGTRLTVL.

The chain has TRBV20-1 and TRBJ1-2. This CDR3 has 17 residues. CDR1 DFQATT and CDR2 SNEGSKA come from the germline V gene (reference sequence). The CDR3 here is CSARADSGGTEYYGYTF.

The gene calls are TRBV7-2 and TRBJ1-4; there is no DNA to check the TCRdb D call of TRBD1. This CDR3 region has 14 residues. In germline, CDR1 is SGHTA, CDR2 FQGNSA. CDR3 sequence: CASSLGDGDEKLFF.

The rearrangement joins TRBV7-2 to TRBJ1-1; with no DNA, the TCRdb D assignment of TRBD1 cannot be verified. The germline V gene has CDR1 SGHTA and CDR2 FQGNSA. This CDR3 region has 15 residues. CDR3 sequence reads: CASSPRGDREIDAFF.

The gene calls are TRBV11-3 and TRBJ2-4; without DNA, the TCRdb call of TRBD1 cannot be checked. Germline CDR1 reads SGHNT; CDR2 reads YENEEA. The CDR3 loop spans 17 amino acids. This chain's CDR3 is CASSPGVGGLAKNIQYF.

This chain connects TRBV5-1 to TRBJ2-7; TCRdb's assignment of TRBD1 cannot be checked, as there is no DNA. The CDR3 contains 17 residues. Germline CDR1 and CDR2: SGHRS and YFSETQ. The CDR3 protein is CASSFTPTGGSTYEQYF.

This chain joins TRBV12-3 or TRBV12-4 and TRBJ2-2; the TCRdb call, TRBD1, lacks DNA for checking. This CDR3 contains 16 residues. The CDR3 loop is CASSLDQGLNTGELFF.

The rearrangement joins TRBV28 to TRBJ2-5; no DNA is available, so the TRBD2 call from TCRdb remains unchecked. Germline loops: CDR1 MDHEN, CDR2 SYDVKM. This CDR3 has 14 amino acids. CDR3 region: CASSWETKRRTQYF.

The chain recombines TRBV5-5 with TRBJ2-5. Germline assignment: CDR1 SGHKS and CDR2 YYEKEE (reference sequence). The CDR3 runs 11 residues. CDR3 amino acids: CASSWRETQYF.

This chain connects TRBV12-3 or TRBV12-4 to TRBJ1-3. This CDR3 contains 12 residues. The CDR3 is CATILGGNTIYF.

The chain recombines TRBV20-1 with TRBJ2-7; TCRdb indicates TRBD2, and absent DNA this call remains unverified. The CDR3 runs 12 residues. The germline gives CDR1 DFQATT, CDR2 SNEGSKA (reference sequence). CDR3 sequence reads: CSVGLGTYEQYF.

V gene TRBV6-2 or TRBV6-3 combines with J gene TRBJ2-1. Germline CDR1 reads MNHEY; CDR2 reads SVGEGT. The CDR3 has 15 residues. CDR3 sequence reads: CASSYSGGSYNEQFF.

This chain links TRBV7-9 with TRBJ2-1; the TCRdb call, TRBD2, lacks DNA for checking. Per germline, CDR1 SEHNR and CDR2 FQNEAQ (reference sequence). CDR3 length: 12 residues. CDR3 residues: CASNSRECEQFF.